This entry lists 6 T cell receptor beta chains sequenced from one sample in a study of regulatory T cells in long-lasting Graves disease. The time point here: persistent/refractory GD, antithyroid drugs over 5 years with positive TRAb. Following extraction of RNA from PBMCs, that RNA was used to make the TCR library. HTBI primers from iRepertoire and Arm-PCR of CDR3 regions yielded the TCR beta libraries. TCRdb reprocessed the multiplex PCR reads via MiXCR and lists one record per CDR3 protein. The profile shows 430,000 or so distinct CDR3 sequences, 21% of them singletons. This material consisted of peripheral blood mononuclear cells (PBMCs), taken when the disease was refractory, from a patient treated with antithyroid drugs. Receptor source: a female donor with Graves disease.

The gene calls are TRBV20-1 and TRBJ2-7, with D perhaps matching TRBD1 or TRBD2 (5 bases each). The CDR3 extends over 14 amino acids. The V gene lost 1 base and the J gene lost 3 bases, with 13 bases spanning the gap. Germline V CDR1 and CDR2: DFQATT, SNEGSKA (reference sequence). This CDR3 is CSARGVRGNYEQYF. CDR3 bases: TGCAGTGCTAGAGGGGTGAGGGGTAACTACGAGCAGTACTTC.

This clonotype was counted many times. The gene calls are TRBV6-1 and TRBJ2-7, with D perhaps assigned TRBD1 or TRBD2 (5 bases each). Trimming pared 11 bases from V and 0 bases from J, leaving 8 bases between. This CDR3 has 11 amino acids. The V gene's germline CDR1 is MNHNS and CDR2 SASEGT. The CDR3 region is CAGGYSYEQYF. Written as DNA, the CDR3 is TGTGCCGGGGGATACTCCTACGAGCAGTACTTC.

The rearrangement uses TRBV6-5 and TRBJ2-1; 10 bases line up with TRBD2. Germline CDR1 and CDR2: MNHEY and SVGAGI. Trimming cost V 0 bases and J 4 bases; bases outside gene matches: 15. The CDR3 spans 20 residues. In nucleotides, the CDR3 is TGTGCCAGCAGTTACTCGATTACGACTAGCGGGCGAGACGGGTACAATGAGCAGTTCTTC. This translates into CASSYSITTSGRDGYNEQFF.

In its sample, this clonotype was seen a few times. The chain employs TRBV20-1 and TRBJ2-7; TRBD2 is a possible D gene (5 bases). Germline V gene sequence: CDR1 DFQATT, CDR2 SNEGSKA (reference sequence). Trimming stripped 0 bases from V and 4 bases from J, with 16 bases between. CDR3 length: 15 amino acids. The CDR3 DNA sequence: TGCAGTGCTAGAGATTTCGACCGCCGAGGGTACGAGCAGTACTTC. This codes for CSARDFDRRGYEQYF.

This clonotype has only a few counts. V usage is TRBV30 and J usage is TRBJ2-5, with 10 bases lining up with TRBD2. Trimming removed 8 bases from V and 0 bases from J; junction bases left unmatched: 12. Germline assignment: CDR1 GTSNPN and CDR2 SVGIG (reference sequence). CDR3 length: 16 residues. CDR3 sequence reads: CARTSGALVDQETQYF. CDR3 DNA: TGTGCCAGAACTAGCGGGGCCCTGGTGGACCAAGAGACCCAGTACTTC.

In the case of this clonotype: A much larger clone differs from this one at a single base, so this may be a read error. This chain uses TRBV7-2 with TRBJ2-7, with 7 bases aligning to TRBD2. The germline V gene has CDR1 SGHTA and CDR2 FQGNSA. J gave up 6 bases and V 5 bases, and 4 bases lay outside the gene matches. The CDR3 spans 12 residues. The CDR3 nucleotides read TGTGCCAGCAGCCGGGAGGCCTCCGAGCAGTACTTC. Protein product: CASSREASEQYF.